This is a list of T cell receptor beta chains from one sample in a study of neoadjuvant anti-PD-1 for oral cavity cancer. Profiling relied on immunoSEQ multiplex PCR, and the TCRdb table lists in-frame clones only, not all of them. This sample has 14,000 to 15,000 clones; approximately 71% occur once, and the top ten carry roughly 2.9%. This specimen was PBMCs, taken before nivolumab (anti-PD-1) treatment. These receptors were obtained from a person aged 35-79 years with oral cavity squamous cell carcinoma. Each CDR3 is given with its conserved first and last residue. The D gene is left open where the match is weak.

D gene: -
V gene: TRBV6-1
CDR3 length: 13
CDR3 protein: CASSEGVTGELFF

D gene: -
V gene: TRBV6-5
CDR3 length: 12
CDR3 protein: CASSWGGKGYTF

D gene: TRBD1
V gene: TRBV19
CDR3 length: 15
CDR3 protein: CASSTWTGAGETQYF

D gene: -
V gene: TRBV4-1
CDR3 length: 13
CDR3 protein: CASSQMVNTEAFF

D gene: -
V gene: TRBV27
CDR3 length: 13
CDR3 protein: CASSKGSAPEQYF

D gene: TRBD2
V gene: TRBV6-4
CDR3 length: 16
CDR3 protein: CASSDSPAGDTGELFF

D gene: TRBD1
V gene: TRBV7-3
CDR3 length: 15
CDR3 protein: CASSLDRGLNGELFF

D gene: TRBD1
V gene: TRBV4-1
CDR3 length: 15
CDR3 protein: CASSQAGSGGETQYF

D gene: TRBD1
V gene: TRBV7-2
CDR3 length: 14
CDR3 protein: CASSLATGTGAGFF

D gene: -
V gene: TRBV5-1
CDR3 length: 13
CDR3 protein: CASSLSLNTEAFF